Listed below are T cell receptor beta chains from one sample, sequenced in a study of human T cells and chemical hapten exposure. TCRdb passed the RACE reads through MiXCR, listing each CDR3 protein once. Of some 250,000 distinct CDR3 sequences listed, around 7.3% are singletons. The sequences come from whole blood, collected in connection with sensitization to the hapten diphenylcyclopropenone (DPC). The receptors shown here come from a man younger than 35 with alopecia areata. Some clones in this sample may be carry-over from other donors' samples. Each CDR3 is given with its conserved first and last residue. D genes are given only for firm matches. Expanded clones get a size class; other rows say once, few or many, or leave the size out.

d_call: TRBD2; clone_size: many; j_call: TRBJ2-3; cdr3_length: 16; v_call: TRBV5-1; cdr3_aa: CASSSGTRFRTDTQYF; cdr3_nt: TGCGCCAGCAGCTCCGGGACTAGGTTCCGCACAGATACGCAGTATTTT
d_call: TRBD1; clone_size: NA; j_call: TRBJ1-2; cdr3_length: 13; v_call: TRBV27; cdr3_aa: CASSLRGLLGYTF; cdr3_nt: TGTGCCAGCTCTCTCAGGGGGCTACTTGGCTACACCTTC
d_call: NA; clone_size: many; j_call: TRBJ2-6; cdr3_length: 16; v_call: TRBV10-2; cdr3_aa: CASSESGPSGANVLTF; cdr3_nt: TGCGCCAGCAGTGAGTCGGGACCTTCTGGGGCCAACGTCCTGACTTTC
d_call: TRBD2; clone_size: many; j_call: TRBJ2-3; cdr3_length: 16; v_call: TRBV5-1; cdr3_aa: CASSSGLAGRTDTQYF; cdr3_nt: TGCGCCAGCAGCTCGGGACTAGCGGGCCGCACAGATACGCAGTATTTT
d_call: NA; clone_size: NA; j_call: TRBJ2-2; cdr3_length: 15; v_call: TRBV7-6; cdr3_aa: CASSLVLGDTGELFF; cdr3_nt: TGTGCCAGCAGCTTAGTCCTCGGGGACACCGGGGAGCTGTTTTTT
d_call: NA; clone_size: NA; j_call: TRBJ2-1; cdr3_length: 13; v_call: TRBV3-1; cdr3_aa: CASKGRAYNEQFF; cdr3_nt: TGTGCCAGCAAAGGTAGAGCCTACAATGAGCAGTTCTTC
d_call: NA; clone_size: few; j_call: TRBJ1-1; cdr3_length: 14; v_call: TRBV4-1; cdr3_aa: CASSQDGLNTEAFF; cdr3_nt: TGCGCCAGCAGCCAAGATGGGTTGAACACTGAAGCTTTCTTT
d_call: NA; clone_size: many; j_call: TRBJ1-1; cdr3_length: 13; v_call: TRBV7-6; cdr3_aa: CASSTDVNTEAFF; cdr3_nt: TGTGCCAGCAGCACGGACGTGAACACTGAAGCTTTCTTT
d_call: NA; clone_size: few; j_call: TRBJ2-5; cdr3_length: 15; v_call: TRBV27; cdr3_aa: CASSSHGPREETQYF; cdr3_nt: TGTGCCAGCAGTTCCCACGGGCCGCGCGAAGAGACCCAGTACTTC
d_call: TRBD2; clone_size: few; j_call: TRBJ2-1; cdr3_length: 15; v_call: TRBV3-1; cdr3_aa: CASSLVSGGADEQFF; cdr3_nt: TGTGCCAGCAGCCTTGTGAGCGGGGGGGCCGATGAGCAGTTCTTC
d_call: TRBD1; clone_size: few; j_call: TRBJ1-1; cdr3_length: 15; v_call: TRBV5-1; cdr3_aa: CASSLQGGMNTEAFF; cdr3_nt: TGCGCCAGCAGCTTGCAGGGGGGAATGAACACTGAAGCTTTCTTT
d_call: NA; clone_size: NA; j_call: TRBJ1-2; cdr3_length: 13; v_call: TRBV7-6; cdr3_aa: CASSLALGNGYTF; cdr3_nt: TGTGCCAGCAGCTTAGCGCTCGGGAATGGCTACACCTTC
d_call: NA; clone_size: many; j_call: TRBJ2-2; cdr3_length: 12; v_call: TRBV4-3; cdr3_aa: CASSHRIGELFF; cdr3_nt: TGCGCCAGCAGCCACAGGATCGGGGAGCTGTTTTTT
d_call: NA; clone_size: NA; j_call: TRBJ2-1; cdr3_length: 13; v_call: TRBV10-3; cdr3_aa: CAISEQEYNEQFF; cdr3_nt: TGTGCCATCAGTGAGCAGGAGTACAATGAGCAGTTCTTC
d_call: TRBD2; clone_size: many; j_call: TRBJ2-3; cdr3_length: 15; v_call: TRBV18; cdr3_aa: CASSTLAGDTDTQYF; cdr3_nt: TGTGCCAGCTCGACTCTAGCGGGGGACACAGATACGCAGTATTTT
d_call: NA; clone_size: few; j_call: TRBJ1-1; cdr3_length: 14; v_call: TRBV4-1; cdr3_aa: CASSQVPSNAEAFF; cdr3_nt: TGCGCCAGCAGCCAAGTGCCCTCAAATGCTGAAGCTTTCTTT
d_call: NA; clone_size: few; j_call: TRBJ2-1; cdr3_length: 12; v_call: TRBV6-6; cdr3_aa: CASSYSGYEQFF; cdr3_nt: TGTGCCAGCAGTTACTCGGGATATGAGCAGTTCTTC
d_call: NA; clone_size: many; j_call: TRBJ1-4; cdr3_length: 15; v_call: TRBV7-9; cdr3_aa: CASSWPYGVNEKLFF; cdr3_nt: TGTGCCAGCAGCTGGCCGTATGGGGTTAATGAAAAACTGTTTTTT
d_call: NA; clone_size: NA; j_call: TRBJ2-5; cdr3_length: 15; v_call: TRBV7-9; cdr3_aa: CASSFFIGGQETQYF; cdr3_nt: TGTGCCAGCAGCTTTTTTATCGGAGGGCAAGAGACCCAGTACTTC
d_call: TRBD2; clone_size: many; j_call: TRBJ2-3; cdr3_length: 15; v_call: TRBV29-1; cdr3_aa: CSVRTSGSSTDTQYF; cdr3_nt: TGCAGCGTCCGGACTAGCGGGAGTAGCACAGATACGCAGTATTTT
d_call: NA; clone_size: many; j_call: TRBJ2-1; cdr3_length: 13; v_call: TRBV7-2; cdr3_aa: CASSLRRRDEQFF; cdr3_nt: TGTGCCAGCAGCTTAAGGCGCCGCGATGAGCAGTTCTTC
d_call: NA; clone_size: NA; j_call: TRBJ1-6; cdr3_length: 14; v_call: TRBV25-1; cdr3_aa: CASSEFPLGGPLHF; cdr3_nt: TGTGCCAGCAGTGAATTTCCCCTAGGCGGGCCCCTCCACTTT
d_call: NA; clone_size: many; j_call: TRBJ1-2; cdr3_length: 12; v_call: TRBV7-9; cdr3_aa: CASSFEIYGYTF; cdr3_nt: TGTGCCAGCAGCTTTGAGATCTATGGCTACACCTTC
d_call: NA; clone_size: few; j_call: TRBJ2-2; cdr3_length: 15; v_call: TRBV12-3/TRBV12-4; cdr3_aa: CASSFSESRTGELFF; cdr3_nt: TGTGCCAGCAGTTTCAGCGAGTCCAGGACCGGGGAGCTGTTTTTT
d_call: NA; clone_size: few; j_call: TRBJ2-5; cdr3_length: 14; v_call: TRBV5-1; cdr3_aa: CASSLDPGQETQYF; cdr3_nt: TGCGCCAGCAGCTTGGATCCGGGTCAAGAGACCCAGTACTTC
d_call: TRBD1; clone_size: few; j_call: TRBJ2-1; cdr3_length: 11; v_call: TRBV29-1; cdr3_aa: CSVLQGPEQFF; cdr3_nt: TGCAGCGTTTTACAGGGGCCTGAGCAGTTCTTC
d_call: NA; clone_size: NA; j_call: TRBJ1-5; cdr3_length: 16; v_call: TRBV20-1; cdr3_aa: CSARLLRTTDNQPQHF; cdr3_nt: TGCAGTGCACGATTGTTGCGGACAACCGACAATCAGCCCCAGCATTTT